One and the same sample provided the 2 T cell receptor beta chains below, sequenced in a study of CD8 T cells in ankylosing spondylitis. Via MiXCR, TCRdb re-called the 5' RACE reads, giving one row per CDR3 protein. The sample holds 350,000 or so distinct CDR3 sequences, 14% to 15% seen once. Sequenced material: blood, either unsorted or a sorted T cell fraction (not recorded which). The source is a male donor with ankylosing spondylitis or in good health (not recorded which).

DNA for the CDR3: TGTGCCAGCAGGGTAGATCCCGGGACTAGCGGGAGAGGCTATGAGCAGTTCTTC. Translating it yields CASRVDPGTSGRGYEQFF. The chain combines TRBV2 with TRBJ2-1; 14 nucleotides agree with TRBD2. Germline CDR1 reads SNHLY; CDR2 reads FYNNEI. V shed 6 bases and J 8 bases; nucleotides not matched to a gene: 15. The CDR3 spans 18 residues.

This clonotype was counted many times. This sequence joins TRBV12-3 or TRBV12-4 and TRBJ2-2; 7 nucleotides line up with TRBD1. J was trimmed by 1 base and V by 6 bases; bases with no gene match: 5. This CDR3 is built from 15 residues. In DNA, the CDR3 is TGTGCCAGCAGGAGAAGACAGGGGAACACCGGGGAGCTGTTTTTT. It is translated as CASRRRQGNTGELFF.